These T cell receptor beta chains were read from a single sample in a study of blood T cell repertoires in COVID-19. Clones were sequenced by immunoSEQ multiplex PCR, and TCRdb holds only the in-frame ones, with some missing. The sample has roughly 360,000 clones, approximately 89% seen once. What was sequenced was PBMCs or T cells enriched from blood (not recorded which). These receptors were collected from a young man who had recovered from COVID-19. Each CDR3 is given without its conserved first and last residue. Clone size is not always given. Where it is, it says once, few, many or a class for expanded clones.

len: 13
abundance: .
j_gene: TRBJ1-2
v_gene: TRBV19
CDR3aa: ASSRTGLANYGYT

len: 14
abundance: once
j_gene: TRBJ1-4
v_gene: TRBV7-2
CDR3aa: ASSPQGYATNEKLF

len: 15
abundance: .
j_gene: TRBJ2-2
v_gene: TRBV11-3
CDR3aa: ASSFSSGGSDTGELF

len: 13
abundance: few
j_gene: TRBJ1-1
v_gene: TRBV11-2
CDR3aa: ASSFMNGARTEAF

len: 12
abundance: .
j_gene: TRBJ1-3
v_gene: TRBV11-2
CDR3aa: ASSEENSGNTIY

len: 12
abundance: .
j_gene: TRBJ2-7
v_gene: TRBV18
CDR3aa: ASSQNRDPHEQY

len: 12
abundance: few
j_gene: TRBJ1-1
v_gene: TRBV18
CDR3aa: ASSPQTRNTEAF

len: 10
abundance: once
j_gene: TRBJ1-1
v_gene: TRBV29-1
CDR3aa: SALTGVTEAF

len: 13
abundance: .
j_gene: TRBJ1-2
v_gene: TRBV15
CDR3aa: ATSRGGQEGHGYT

len: 11
abundance: .
j_gene: TRBJ1-4
v_gene: TRBV28
CDR3aa: ASRTLESEKLF

len: 13
abundance: .
j_gene: TRBJ1-2
v_gene: TRBV7-9
CDR3aa: ASSLGRGQNYGYT

len: 14
abundance: .
j_gene: TRBJ1-3
v_gene: TRBV3-1/TRBV3-2
CDR3aa: ASSPSTGFAGNTIY

len: 13
abundance: .
j_gene: TRBJ2-1
v_gene: TRBV19
CDR3aa: ASSIIWALYNEQF

len: 12
abundance: .
j_gene: TRBJ1-1
v_gene: TRBV7-3
CDR3aa: ASSADRGGTEAF

len: 10
abundance: .
j_gene: TRBJ1-4
v_gene: TRBV18
CDR3aa: ASSPAEEKLF

len: 12
abundance: .
j_gene: TRBJ2-2
v_gene: TRBV5-1
CDR3aa: ASSPGQAIGELF

len: 19
abundance: .
j_gene: TRBJ2-3
v_gene: TRBV6-2/TRBV6-3
CDR3aa: ASSYSLRIAGESWAMDTQY

len: 14
abundance: .
j_gene: TRBJ2-5
v_gene: TRBV14
CDR3aa: ASSLRLAGLMETQY

len: 13
abundance: .
j_gene: TRBJ2-1
v_gene: TRBV3-1/TRBV3-2
CDR3aa: ASSHEAGGLGEQF

len: 14
abundance: .
j_gene: TRBJ2-5
v_gene: TRBV11-3
CDR3aa: ASSPGTSGGFETQY

len: 11
abundance: .
j_gene: TRBJ1-1
v_gene: TRBV19
CDR3aa: ASSTIGPTEAF

len: 12
abundance: .
j_gene: TRBJ2-5
v_gene: TRBV27
CDR3aa: ASSSAGLGETQY

len: 12
abundance: .
j_gene: TRBJ1-5
v_gene: TRBV6-1
CDR3aa: ASSDGGQGQPQH

len: 14
abundance: .
j_gene: TRBJ2-3
v_gene: TRBV11-2
CDR3aa: ASSQGANRLTDTQY

len: 13
abundance: .
j_gene: TRBJ1-1
v_gene: TRBV7-2
CDR3aa: ASSPYGGLNTEAF

len: 10
abundance: .
j_gene: TRBJ2-7
v_gene: TRBV5-1
CDR3aa: ASSELSYEQY

len: 10
abundance: .
j_gene: TRBJ1-1
v_gene: TRBV10-2
CDR3aa: ASSLGQFEAF

len: 13
abundance: .
j_gene: TRBJ2-1
v_gene: TRBV3-1/TRBV3-2
CDR3aa: ASSQVGGGNNEQF

len: 12
abundance: .
j_gene: TRBJ1-1
v_gene: TRBV19
CDR3aa: ASRQQGRGAEAF

len: 12
abundance: .
j_gene: TRBJ1-6
v_gene: TRBV24-1
CDR3aa: PAGGRFLNSPLH

len: 12
abundance: .
j_gene: TRBJ1-2
v_gene: TRBV27
CDR3aa: ASRTLREGPGYT

len: 12
abundance: .
j_gene: TRBJ1-4
v_gene: TRBV3-1/TRBV3-2
CDR3aa: ASSQEGAKEKLF

len: 13
abundance: .
j_gene: TRBJ1-2
v_gene: TRBV4-1
CDR3aa: ASSQSGQGSYGYT

len: 11
abundance: .
j_gene: TRBJ2-1
v_gene: TRBV11-2
CDR3aa: ASSSGVNNEQF

len: 11
abundance: .
j_gene: TRBJ1-2
v_gene: TRBV18
CDR3aa: ASSPAQGNGYT

len: 11
abundance: .
j_gene: TRBJ1-2
v_gene: TRBV12-3/TRBV12-4
CDR3aa: ASSVSLVDGYT

len: 13
abundance: .
j_gene: TRBJ1-2
v_gene: TRBV4-3
CDR3aa: ASSLDRATSRGYT

len: 11
abundance: .
j_gene: TRBJ1-1
v_gene: TRBV29-1
CDR3aa: SASGQMNTEAF

len: 12
abundance: .
j_gene: TRBJ2-7
v_gene: TRBV19
CDR3aa: ASSIQGFGYEQY

len: 12
abundance: once
j_gene: TRBJ1-2
v_gene: TRBV9
CDR3aa: ASSVDRAGYGYT

len: 12
abundance: .
j_gene: TRBJ2-7
v_gene: TRBV6-5
CDR3aa: ASISRDRGYEQY

len: 13
abundance: .
j_gene: TRBJ1-1
v_gene: TRBV18
CDR3aa: ASSPWGGESTEAF

len: 12
abundance: .
j_gene: TRBJ2-5
v_gene: TRBV19
CDR3aa: ASSLSTSTETQY

len: 11
abundance: .
j_gene: TRBJ1-2
v_gene: TRBV14
CDR3aa: ASSQGGVAGYT

len: 10
abundance: .
j_gene: TRBJ1-2
v_gene: TRBV10-3
CDR3aa: ATMDSYYGYT

len: 11
abundance: .
j_gene: TRBJ1-1
v_gene: TRBV27
CDR3aa: ASSLGADVEAF

len: 11
abundance: once
j_gene: TRBJ1-5
v_gene: TRBV6-5
CDR3aa: ASRRQLNQPQH

len: 12
abundance: .
j_gene: TRBJ2-7
v_gene: TRBV5-5
CDR3aa: ASSLRQGLYEQY

len: 11
abundance: .
j_gene: TRBJ2-7
v_gene: TRBV30
CDR3aa: AWSGGLAGRMY

len: 13
abundance: few
j_gene: TRBJ2-7
v_gene: TRBV5-5
CDR3aa: ASSSVRQGGYEQY

len: 11
abundance: .
j_gene: TRBJ1-2
v_gene: TRBV29-1
CDR3aa: SAIGATNYGYT

len: 13
abundance: .
j_gene: TRBJ1-1
v_gene: TRBV5-1
CDR3aa: ASSLAAEGWPEAF

len: 14
abundance: .
j_gene: TRBJ1-2
v_gene: TRBV9
CDR3aa: ASSAGLGFGRNGYT